Listed here is a single TCR beta chain. These data originate in a study of cytomegalovirus exposure and HLA in healthy donors. Germline CDR1 reads SGHRS; CDR2 reads YFSETQ. Germline trimming cut 2 bases from V and 7 bases from J; bases unmatched to any gene: 5. This CDR3 has 15 amino acids. The PCR contained 60 Vbeta and 13 Jbeta primers. Assay used: immunoSEQ multiplex PCR; TCRdb lists only in-frame clones, some missing. Altogether roughly 120,000 clones are present, roughly four fifths being singletons, with the ten largest covering 1.9%. The J gene is TRBJ2-2, the V gene TRBV5-1; 10 nucleotides align to TRBD1. The material sequenced was PBMCs. The clonotype originates from a man between 50 and 59 years old in good health and CMV-seronegative. The CDR3: CASSFGQGDGGELFF. In DNA form, the CDR3 reads TGCGCCAGCAGCTTCGGACAGGGGGACGGCGGGGAGCTGTTTTTT. Full variable domain (remainder filled in from reference TRBV5-1 and TRBJ2-2): KAGVTQTPRYLIKTRGQQVTLSCSPISGHRSVSWYQQTPGQGLQFLFEYFSETQRNKGNFPGRFSGRQFSNSRSEMNVSTLELGDSALYLCASSFGQGDGGELFFGEGSRLTVL.